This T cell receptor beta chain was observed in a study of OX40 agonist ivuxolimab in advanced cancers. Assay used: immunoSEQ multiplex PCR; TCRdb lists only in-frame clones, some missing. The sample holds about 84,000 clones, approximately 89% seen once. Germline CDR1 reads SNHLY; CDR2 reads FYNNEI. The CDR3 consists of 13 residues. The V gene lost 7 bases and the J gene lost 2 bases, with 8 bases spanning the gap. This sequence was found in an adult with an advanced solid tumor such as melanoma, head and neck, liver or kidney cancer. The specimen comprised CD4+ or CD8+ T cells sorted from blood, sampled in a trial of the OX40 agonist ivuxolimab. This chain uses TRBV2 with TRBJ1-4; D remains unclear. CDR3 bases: TGTGCCAGCAAGTTTGGGACTAATGAAAAACTGTTTTTT. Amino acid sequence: CASKFGTNEKLFF.